The 9 T cell receptor beta chains below all came from one sample that was sequenced in a study of identical twins. TCRdb ran MiXCR on the 5' RACE reads and lists one entry per CDR3 protein. The table lists hundreds of thousands of distinct CDR3 sequences, around 24% of them singletons. The same data also contributed to another study, on T cells expressing NK-cell markers.

Sequenced material: CD4+ T cells sorted from blood. The receptors derive from a woman younger than 30 in good health.

The chain couples TRBV20-1 to TRBJ2-1; no firm D call. The CDR3 sequence is 12 residues long. V lost 5 bases to trimming and J lost 2 bases, with 7 bases between them. Germline values: CDR1 DFQATT, CDR2 SNEGSKA (reference sequence). The CDR3 spells CSASGPYNEQFF. The CDR3 DNA follows: TGCAGTGCTTCTGGGCCCTACAATGAGCAGTTCTTC.

This clonotype was counted between two and nine times. The rearrangement links TRBV6-5 to TRBJ2-7; D remains unclear. Germline CDR1 is MNHEY and CDR2 is SVGAGI. The V end lost 0 bases, the J end lost 2 bases, and 8 bases lay between the germline ends. There are 14 residues in the CDR3. This chain's CDR3 is CASSYSESPYEQYF. CDR3 in DNA: TGTGCCAGCAGTTACTCGGAGAGTCCCTACGAGCAGTACTTC.

V is TRBV7-9 and J is TRBJ2-7; TRBD1 matches at 9 bases. V lost 5 bases and J lost 3; bases outside the gene matches: 5. CDR1 and CDR2 from the germline V gene are SEHNR and FQNEAQ (reference sequence). The CDR3 runs to 14 residues. This CDR3 is CASSKRQGGYEQYF. The CDR3 coding sequence is TGTGCCAGCAGCAAACGACAGGGGGGCTACGAGCAGTACTTC.

V usage is TRBV29-1 and J usage is TRBJ2-5; 13 nucleotides line up with TRBD2. The CDR3 has 17 amino acids. Germline V gene sequence: CDR1 SQVTM, CDR2 ANQGSEA. Trimming cost V 4 bases and J 4 bases; bases outside gene matches: 12. CDR3 DNA: TGCAGCGTTGGGCGGACTAGCGGGGGAGGCTTGGGAGAGACCCAGTACTTC. Translation: CSVGRTSGGGLGETQYF.

The chain links TRBV12-3 or TRBV12-4 to TRBJ2-3; maybe TRBD1 (6 bases). This CDR3 is built from 15 residues. The V end was cut by 6 bases, the J end by 0 bases, with 13 bases between. The CDR3 nucleotides read TGTGCCAGCAGCTACGGACAGTTTAGCACAGATACGCAGTATTTT. This translates into CASSYGQFSTDTQYF.

The chain combines TRBV12-3 or TRBV12-4 with TRBJ1-2; 7 bases align to TRBD1. The CDR3 spans 15 residues. J was trimmed by 4 bases and V by 2 bases; bases with no gene match: 7. The CDR3 here is CASSLSLRQGYGYTF. As DNA, the CDR3 is TGTGCCAGCAGTTTATCCCTTCGACAGGGCTATGGCTACACCTTC.

This rearrangement joins TRBV11-2 to TRBJ2-7; no definite D call. Germline CDR1 reads SGHAT; CDR2 reads FQNNGV. V was clipped by 5 bases and J by 9 bases, with 17 bases between them. The CDR3 runs to 13 residues. The CDR3 DNA reads as TGTGCCAGCAGCCTGACCCACAGCTTGCGGCAGTACTTC. Its translation: CASSLTHSLRQYF. Combining the CDR3 with reference TRBV11-2 and TRBJ2-7 gives the whole variable domain EAGVAQSPRYKIIEKRQSVAFWCNPISGHATLYWYQQILGQGPKLLIQFQNNGVVDDSQLPKDRFSAERLKGVDSTLKIQPAKLEDSAVYLCASSLTHSLRQYFGPGTRLTVT.

This clonotype was found a few times. The chain couples TRBV12-5 to TRBJ2-2; possible D gene TRBD2, 6 bases. This CDR3 comprises 15 residues. The germline CDR1 and CDR2 sequences are LGHNT and FRNRAP. V was pared by 2 bases and J by 4 bases, with 11 bases between. CDR3 loop: CASGLRRGSTGELFF. The CDR3 bases are TGTGCTAGTGGTTTGAGGCGGGGAAGCACCGGGGAGCTGTTTTTT.

This clonotype was seen more than once but under ten times. The CDR3 bases are TGCAGTGCTAGTTCGAACATGGACAGGGCCTCCGAGCAGTACTTC. This codes for CSASSNMDRASEQYF. This chain links TRBV20-1 with TRBJ2-7, with 8 bases identical to TRBD1. The CDR3 contains 15 residues. The V segment lost 3 bases and the J segment 6 bases; nucleotides outside the gene matches: 13. Germline V gives CDR1 DFQATT, CDR2 SNEGSKA (reference sequence).